These 21 T cell receptor beta chains were sequenced from one sample in a study of blood T cells in healthy people across ages. The use of a sample-barcoded 5' primer and a J-beta primer mix characterized a second PCR of 7 to 11 cycles. TCRdb processed the 5' RACE reads anew with MiXCR; each CDR3 protein has one entry. The table records around 580,000 distinct CDR3 sequences, 40% to 50% of them present only once. Sequencing was done on a sample of blood. These receptors all stem from a man older than 75 in good health.

The sample holds a few counts of this clonotype. This chain uses TRBV2 with TRBJ2-4; TRBD1 aligns across 10 bases. Gene TRBJ2-7 matches the end of the DNA better, so the J call may be wrong. CDR3 size: 12 residues. Looked up from germline, CDR1 is SNHLY and CDR2 is FYNNEI. This CDR3 reads CASRGTGVEQYF. The CDR3 DNA follows: TGTGCCAGCAGAGGGACAGGGGTCGAGCAGTACTTC.

By share of the sample, this clonotype is medium-sized. The chain employs TRBV6-6 and TRBJ2-5; D unclear. This CDR3 is 11 amino acids long. Trimming removed 3 bases at V and 4 bases at J, with 3 bases between. The germline gives CDR1 MNHNY, CDR2 SVGAGI (reference sequence). Here the CDR3 DNA reads TGTGCCAGCAGTTATGGAGAGACCCAGTACTTC. Protein sequence: CASSYGETQYF.

The chain combines TRBV7-2 with TRBJ2-5, with a tentative D call TRBD2 (5 bases). CDR3 length equals 14 residues. Trimming cost V 6 bases and J 11 bases, with 22 bases left between them. CDR1 and CDR2 (germline): SGHTA, FQGNSA. In nucleotides, the CDR3 is TGTGCCAGCAGAACTCGGGGTTCTCCCGGTGAGCAGTACTTC. As protein: CASRTRGSPGEQYF.

The rearrangement uses TRBV18 and TRBJ2-2; TRBD1 might be the D (6 bases). This CDR3 has 15 amino acids. The germline V and J ends were trimmed by 4 bases and 7 bases, with 16 bases remaining between them. Germline V gene sequence: CDR1 KGHSH, CDR2 LQKENI. The CDR3 DNA sequence: TGTGCCAGCTCACGGCAGGCAGGGGAGATCGGGGAGCTGTTTTTT. Translating gives CASSRQAGEIGELFF.

The CDR3 DNA reads TGTGCCAGCAGCTTAGCGAGGCCGGTCTCCTACAATGAGCAGTTCTTC. It specifies CASSLARPVSYNEQFF. The chain has TRBV7-9 and TRBJ2-1; D remains ambiguous. The V gene lost 0 bases and the J gene lost 0 bases, with 9 bases spanning the gap. This CDR3 has 16 residues. Germline V gene sequence: CDR1 SEHNR, CDR2 FQNEAQ (reference sequence). The variable domain in full, with the rest retrieved from reference TRBV7-9 and TRBJ2-1, is DTGVSQNPRHKITKRGQNVTFRCDPISEHNRLYWYRQTLGQGPEFLTYFQNEAQLEKSRLLSDRFSAERPKGSFSTLEIQRTEQGDSAMYLCASSLARPVSYNEQFFGPGTRLTVL.

A remark on this clonotype: A read error may produce the germline difference seen at one junction end. The rearrangement links TRBV5-1 to TRBJ1-2; a weak D match, TRBD1 (5 bases). The CDR3 consists of 14 residues. Germline V gene data show CDR1 as SGHRS and CDR2 as YFSETQ. CDR3 DNA: TGCGCTAGCAGCTCCGACGGGGCGGGCTATGGCTACACCTTC. Translated: CASSSDGAGYGYTF.

The V and J genes are TRBV7-3 and TRBJ1-5, with 7 bases lining up with TRBD1. Looked up from germline, CDR1 is SGHTA and CDR2 is FQGTGA. The V gene end was trimmed by 3 bases and the J gene end by 1 base; junction bases not matched to a gene: 6. The CDR3 runs 16 residues. Here the CDR3 DNA reads TGTGCCAGCAGCTTCCAGGGGGACGCGAGCAATCAGCCCCAGCATTTT. This codes for CASSFQGDASNQPQHF.

Here the CDR3 reads CASSPPEGTGAYEQYF. DNA for the CDR3: TGTGCCAGCTCACCACCGGAGGGGACAGGAGCTTACGAGCAGTACTTC. The rearrangement joins TRBV18 to TRBJ2-7; 8 bases map to TRBD1. The CDR3 runs to 16 residues. V shed 0 bases, J shed 4 bases, and the junction held 8 bases outside the gene matches. CDR1 is KGHSH, CDR2 LQKENI, per germline.

The chain couples TRBV5-6 to TRBJ1-2; 7 bases line up with TRBD1. Per germline, CDR1 SGHDT and CDR2 YYEEEE. V trimming: 2 bases; J trimming: 11 bases; junction bases outside the gene matches: 6. This CDR3 region has 12 residues. As DNA, the CDR3 is TGTGCCAGCAGCTTAGGACAGGTTTCGTACACCTTC. Translated, it gives CASSLGQVSYTF.

This clonotype was detected a few times. The genes are TRBV6-2 or TRBV6-3 and TRBJ2-5; 10 nucleotides match TRBD2. The CDR3 extends over 14 amino acids. Trimming cost V 5 bases and J 4 bases; bases outside gene matches: 4. CDR1 and CDR2 from the germline V gene are MNHEY and SVGEGT. CDR3 sequence (DNA): TGTGCCAGCAGTCAGCGGGGGGGCCGAGAGACCCAGTACTTC. Encoded protein: CASSQRGGRETQYF.

A single count supports this clonotype. A much larger clone differs by one base, so this may be a read error. The gene calls are TRBV6-5 and TRBJ2-4, with a weak D call TRBD2 (5 bases). This CDR3 region has 12 residues. Germline V gives CDR1 MNHEY, CDR2 SVGAGI. Trimming took 6 bases from V and 13 from J, leaving 16 bases between them. The CDR3 DNA sequence: TGTGCCAGCAGGGCCGGACTGGAAGAGCAGTACTTC. Its translation is CASRAGLEEQYF.

Here the CDR3 DNA reads TGTGCCAGCAGCGTAGGCGGGCCCTCCTACGAGCAGTACTTC. Its translation is CASSVGGPSYEQYF. The chain couples TRBV9 to TRBJ2-7; possibly TRBD2 for D (5 bases). Germline loops: CDR1 SGDLS, CDR2 YYNGEE. The CDR3 runs to 14 residues. V shed 0 bases and J shed 0 bases, with 7 bases lying between them. Together with reference TRBV9 and TRBJ2-7, the CDR3 gives the full variable domain: DSGVTQTPKHLITATGQRVTLRCSPRSGDLSVYWYQQSLDQGLQFLIQYYNGEERAKGNILERFSAQQFPDLHSELNLSSLELGDSALYFCASSVGGPSYEQYFGPGTRLTVT.

This clonotype has only one observation. The chain is built from TRBV4-1 and TRBJ2-2, with a possible D match to TRBD1 (6 bases). The ends were cut back, 0 bases at V and 5 bases at J, with 13 bases in the middle. Germline V gene data show CDR1 as MGHRA and CDR2 as YSYEKL. This CDR3 comprises 16 residues. The CDR3 protein is CASSQDSRGYTGELFF. CDR3 coding DNA: TGCGCCAGCAGCCAAGATAGCAGGGGTTATACCGGGGAGCTGTTTTTT.

The chain employs TRBV6-5 and TRBJ1-6; 7 bases agree with TRBD1. CDR1 and CDR2 from the germline V gene are MNHEY and SVGAGI. The CDR3 is made up of 14 amino acids. V shed 2 bases, J shed 9 bases, and the junction held 4 bases outside the gene matches. The CDR3 protein is CASSYAGGGSPLHF. CDR3 bases: TGTGCCAGCAGTTACGCAGGGGGGGGTTCACCCCTCCACTTT.

This chain joins TRBV5-6 and TRBJ1-2; 8 positions agree with TRBD1. The J segment lost 7 bases and the V segment lost 5 bases, leaving 7 bases of the junction unmatched. This CDR3 is built from 13 residues. Germline CDR1 and CDR2: SGHDT and YYEEEE. This CDR3 reads CASSPGQVSGYTF. The CDR3, as DNA: TGTGCCAGCAGTCCGGGACAGGTTTCTGGCTACACCTTC.

V is TRBV11-3 and J is TRBJ2-5; D is ambiguous. This CDR3 spans 13 amino acids. V lost 0 bases to trimming and J lost 4 bases, with 6 bases between them. The germline V gene encodes CDR1 SGHNT and CDR2 YENEEA. The chain's CDR3 is CASSLDWRETQYF. DNA of the CDR3: TGTGCCAGCAGCTTAGACTGGCGAGAGACCCAGTACTTC.

This clonotype was detected once. A much larger clone sits a single nucleotide away, making a read error possible. V is TRBV7-8 and J is TRBJ2-3; 14 positions agree with TRBD2. J was trimmed by 4 bases and V by 8 bases; bases with no gene match: 5. Germline V lookup: CDR1 SGHVS, CDR2 FQNEAQ. The CDR3 loop spans 15 amino acids. The CDR3 DNA reads TGTGCCAGCGGCCAGACTAGCGGGGGGGCAGATACGCAGTATTTT. Translated, it gives CASGQTSGGADTQYF. The whole variable domain, remainder taken from reference TRBV7-8 and TRBJ2-3, is GAGVSQSPRYKVAKRGQDVALRCDPISGHVSLFWYQQALGQGPEFLTYFQNEAQLDKSGLPSDRFFAERPEGSVSTLKIQRTQQEDSAVYLCASGQTSGGADTQYFGPGTRLTVL.

This clonotype was recorded a few times. The J gene is TRBJ2-7, the V gene TRBV20-1; TRBD2 might be the D (5 bases). The length of the CDR3 is 15 residues. The ends were cut back, 0 bases at V and 0 bases at J, with 12 bases in the middle. The germline CDR1 and CDR2 sequences are DFQATT and SNEGSKA (reference sequence). The CDR3 nucleotides are TGCAGTGCTAGAGATAGCGATCGGAGCTCCTACGAGCAGTACTTC. As protein: CSARDSDRSSYEQYF.

For this clonotype: The junction does not match germline at one end; this may be a read error. V is TRBV4-2 and J is TRBJ2-1, with 11 bases fitting TRBD2. Germline CDR1 and CDR2: LGHNA and YNFKEQ. This CDR3 contains 15 residues. The CDR3 DNA reads as TGTACCAGCAGCCAATCGACTAGCGGGATAGCTGAGCAGTTCTTC. Translated: CTSSQSTSGIAEQFF.

This clonotype was found a few times. The chain has TRBV20-1 and TRBJ2-1, with D perhaps matching TRBD1 (6 bases). Germline CDR1 and CDR2: DFQATT and SNEGSKA (reference sequence). V lost 2 bases to trimming and J lost 6 bases, with 26 bases between them. This CDR3 is 18 amino acids long. The CDR3 spells CSARPLFLGQGRINEQFF. In DNA, the CDR3 is TGCAGTGCTAGACCCCTTTTTCTAGGGCAGGGGAGAATCAATGAGCAGTTCTTC.

This sequence joins TRBV5-1 and TRBJ2-7; no firm D call. From germline, CDR1 is SGHRS and CDR2 YFSETQ. Between the trimmed V and J ends, which lost 1 base and 3 bases, there was a span of 8 bases. The CDR3 loop spans 13 amino acids. The CDR3 DNA reads as TGCGCCAGCAGCTTGAGTCAAAACTACGAGCAGTACTTC. It is translated as CASSLSQNYEQYF.